What follows describes a single TCR beta chain. This entry comes from a study of blood T cell repertoires in COVID-19. Background on the study: The United States, Italy and Spain supplied acute and convalescent COVID-19 samples.

Trimming removed 0 bases at V and 1 base at J, with 7 bases between. The V gene's germline CDR1 is LGHNA and CDR2 YSLEER. The CDR3 is made up of 15 amino acids. Using immunoSEQ multiplex PCR, the repertoire was profiled, and TCRdb retains in-frame clones only, with some absent. The sample contains over 120,000 clones, about 80% of which appear only once. The sequenced material came from peripheral blood. This chain connects TRBV4-3 to TRBJ1-5, with no clear D. This receptor was taken from a woman at least 80 years old with acute or convalescent COVID-19. CDR3 bases: TGCGCCAGCAGCCAAGATTGGGCCAGCAATCAGCCCCAGCATTTT. The encoded protein is CASSQDWASNQPQHF.